This is a list of T cell receptor beta chains from one sample in a study of CXCR3-negative and CXCR3-positive naive CD8 T cells. No DNA is given; TCRdb re-called the 5' RACE reads and lists each CDR3 protein once. The sample table sets out some 60,000 distinct CDR3 sequences. The sequencing input was naive CXCR3+ CD8+ T cells from blood. The source of these receptors is a human donor in good health. Some clones in this sample may be carry-over from other donors' samples. CDR3s include the opening cysteine and the closing phenylalanine or tryptophan.

v_gene	j_gene	CDR3aa
TRBV5-1	TRBJ2-7	CASSLKQGYHEQYF
TRBV6-1	TRBJ1-1	CASKTEMNTEAFF
TRBV6-6	TRBJ1-5	CASSYPRGTQHF
TRBV6-1	TRBJ2-5	CAVRRLASETQYF
TRBV12-3/TRBV12-4	TRBJ2-5	CASSFFRGLEETQYF
TRBV3-1	TRBJ2-1	CATLKYNEQFF
TRBV7-9	TRBJ2-7	CASSLSRDAGTYEQYF
TRBV5-4	TRBJ2-1	CASSPGWRREYNEQFF
TRBV11-2	TRBJ2-1	CASSSGQGGIYNEQFF
TRBV15	TRBJ1-2	CATSRDQRDRYGYTF
TRBV12-3/TRBV12-4	TRBJ2-6	CASRGTPEGHSGANVLTF
TRBV29-1	TRBJ2-5	CSVNQRGDAYQETQYF
TRBV7-2	TRBJ1-6	CASSPPPRVVPTMNSPLHF
TRBV28	TRBJ2-3	CASSTLTLAGKSDTQYF
TRBV9	TRBJ1-1	CASSSTGMNTEAFF
TRBV28	TRBJ2-1	CASSLPWASSYNEQFF
TRBV27	TRBJ1-6	CASTVGSSPLHF
TRBV12-3/TRBV12-4	TRBJ1-6	CASREGMTATSFNSPLHF
TRBV7-9	TRBJ2-7	CASTDRTYEQYF
TRBV7-9	TRBJ2-2	CASSLLAQNTGELFF
TRBV7-8	TRBJ1-1	CASSSWTGGNTEAFF
TRBV12-3/TRBV12-4	TRBJ2-1	CASSSDLSSYNEQFF